One sample yielded the 20 T cell receptor beta chains listed below, sequenced in a study of T-cell memory formation after mild COVID-19 (dated by TCRdb to 2020 to 2022). Libraries were constructed by 5' RACE. Sequenced on an Illumina NovaSeq 6000. TCRdb handled the public reads itself, with Q25 trimming in fastp and clone calling in MiXCR, and kept productive beta chains. When rows share a CDR3 protein, they turn into one entry using the most common DNA and genes. The sample has roughly 400,000 distinct CDR3 sequences on record, roughly a quarter of them singletons. Jointly, the top ten make up 8.5% to 9% of the sample. Sequenced input: PBMCs or a T cell subset sorted from them (not recorded which). These TCRs come from an adult woman who had mild COVID-19 (a few samples of this study predate the infection). The sample titles of this study are shuffled in the database, so cell type and time point are left out; the donor was told from shared clones.

This clonotype was observed a few times. The V gene is TRBV20-1, the J gene TRBJ2-7; D might be TRBD1 (5 bases). V lost 0 bases, J lost 2 bases, and 14 bases lay in between. CDR1 and CDR2 from the germline V gene are DFQATT and SNEGSKA (reference sequence). The CDR3 covers 15 residues. The CDR3 DNA follows: TGCAGTGCTAGAGATTTACAGGCGCCCACCTACGAGCAGTACTTC. Translation gives CSARDLQAPTYEQYF.

This clonotype was observed a handful of times. The chain employs TRBV7-9 and TRBJ2-1; 9 bases line up with TRBD2. The J segment lost 9 bases and the V segment lost 2 bases, leaving 11 bases of the junction unmatched. In germline, CDR1 is SEHNR, CDR2 FQNEAQ (reference sequence). The CDR3 is made up of 16 amino acids. The CDR3 spells CASSLKSSRGGSEQFF. The CDR3 DNA follows: TGTGCCAGCAGCTTAAAATCTTCGCGGGGGGGCAGTGAGCAGTTCTTC.

This clonotype was seen a few times. V and J are TRBV5-1 and TRBJ2-7, with TRBD2 identical over 12 bases. Germline CDR1 is SGHRS and CDR2 is YFSETQ. The CDR3 is 17 residues long. Trimming at V came to 4 bases and at J to 6 bases, leaving 14 bases not matched to a gene. The CDR3 DNA reads TGCGCCAGCAGCGCGAGCAACCCTAGCGGGGGGGCCTCCGAGCAGTACTTC. Its protein product is CASSASNPSGGASEQYF.

The sample holds many counts of this clonotype. The CDR3 protein is CASSQSGGVYEQYF. The CDR3, as DNA: TGTGCCAGCAGCCAAAGTGGCGGGGTCTACGAGCAGTACTTC. The rearrangement uses TRBV5-5 and TRBJ2-7, with D maybe TRBD2 (6 bases). Trimming removed 4 bases at V and 3 bases at J, with 14 bases between. The CDR3 consists of 14 residues. Germline V gene lookup returns CDR1 SGHKS and CDR2 YYEKEE (reference sequence).

For this clonotype: A far more abundant clone sits one base away, making this likely a read error. The chain employs TRBV5-1 and TRBJ2-3, with D hard to call. From germline, CDR1 is SGHRS and CDR2 YFSETQ. This CDR3 region has 12 residues. Trimming removed 4 bases from V and 2 bases from J, with 5 bases in between. CDR3 coding DNA: TGCGCCAGCAGCATGACCACAGATACGCAGTATTTT. Protein sequence: CASSMTTDTQYF.

This chain links TRBV3-1 with TRBJ2-7; 8 bases are a match to TRBD2. Germline V gene sequence: CDR1 LGHDT, CDR2 YNNKEL (reference sequence). V lost 4 bases to trimming and J lost 5 bases; unmatched junction nucleotides: 10. The CDR3 runs to 15 residues. DNA of the CDR3: TGTGCCAGCAGCCGTTCCGCGGGAGGAATGGACGAGCAGTACTTC. It is translated as CASSRSAGGMDEQYF.

The rearrangement links TRBV30 to TRBJ2-3; no clear D. The CDR3 is 14 amino acids. CDR1 is GTSNPN and CDR2 is SVGIG in the germline V gene (reference sequence). V was shortened by 2 bases and J by 2 bases, with 11 bases between the two germline ends. The CDR3 DNA reads TGTGCCTGGAGTTTGCTGACCACCACAGATACGCAGTATTTT. This encodes CAWSLLTTTDTQYF.

A few counts support this clonotype. The J gene is TRBJ2-3, the V gene TRBV9; D gene ambiguous. Per germline, CDR1 SGDLS and CDR2 YYNGEE. Trimming removed 0 bases from V and 0 bases from J, with 8 bases in between. The CDR3 runs to 15 residues. The CDR3 is CASSVGLDSTDTQYF. The DNA for the CDR3 is TGTGCCAGCAGCGTAGGCCTCGATAGCACAGATACGCAGTATTTT.

J is TRBJ1-1 and V is TRBV7-9; the D gene is possibly TRBD1 (5 bases). V was trimmed by 5 bases and J by 4 bases, leaving 20 bases between them. Germline CDR1 is SEHNR and CDR2 is FQNEAQ (reference sequence). The CDR3 sequence is 16 residues long. The chain's CDR3 is CASSDRDPIFRTEAFF. CDR3 nucleotide sequence: TGTGCCAGCAGCGACCGGGACCCGATTTTCCGCACTGAAGCTTTCTTT.

The chain is built from TRBV24-1 and TRBJ1-1; D gene ambiguous. The CDR3 sequence is 13 residues long. V lost 8 bases and J lost 1, with 10 bases in between. In germline, CDR1 is KGHDR, CDR2 SFDVKD. The CDR3 DNA is TGTGCCACCAAGGCTAGTGAGAACACTGAAGCTTTCTTT. This gives the protein CATKASENTEAFF.

The chain employs TRBV5-4 and TRBJ2-7, with TRBD1 matching 7 bases. Germline loops: CDR1 SGHNT, CDR2 YYREEE (reference sequence). With V trimmed by 4 bases and J by 2 bases, 9 bases remained unmatched. This CDR3 comprises 15 residues. CDR3 in amino acids: CASSPETGRTYEQYF. CDR3 nucleotide sequence: TGTGCCAGCAGCCCGGAGACAGGGAGAACCTACGAGCAGTACTTC.

V gene TRBV9 combines with J gene TRBJ1-2; a possible D gene is TRBD1 (5 bases). CDR1 is SGDLS and CDR2 is YYNGEE in the germline V gene. V was trimmed by 4 bases and J by 8 bases, leaving 27 bases between them. The CDR3 runs to 17 residues. The CDR3 DNA reads as TGTGCCAGCAGCATTAGTGCTGTTCAGGGAGGCCTGGGAGGCTACACCTTC. This encodes CASSISAVQGGLGGYTF.

This clonotype was picked up many times. V usage is TRBV5-4 and J usage is TRBJ1-2, with D perhaps TRBD1 (5 bases). Trimming pared 4 bases from V and 7 bases from J, leaving 17 bases between. The CDR3 is 14 residues long. CDR1 is SGHNT, CDR2 YYREEE, per germline (reference sequence). The CDR3 region is CASSDISVQGGYTF. CDR3 bases: TGTGCCAGCAGCGACATATCAGTTCAGGGTGGCTACACCTTC.

There are a few counts of this clonotype. This rearrangement joins TRBV24-1 to TRBJ2-5, with 7 bases lining up with TRBD1. The CDR3 spans 16 residues. Per the germline V gene, CDR1 is KGHDR and CDR2 is SFDVKD. Losses at the gene ends were 4 bases for V and 4 bases for J; bases not matched to a gene: 11. The CDR3 DNA sequence: TGTGCCACCAGTGAGGGCCAGGGGGTTTCGCGAGAGACCCAGTACTTC. Protein sequence: CATSEGQGVSRETQYF.

This clonotype showed up just a few times. The rearrangement joins TRBV7-2 to TRBJ2-5; TRBD1 matches 8 bases. The CDR3 covers 15 residues. CDR1 and CDR2 (germline): SGHTA, FQGNSA. Trimming removed 3 bases from V and 5 bases from J; junction bases left unmatched: 8. CDR3 amino acids: CASSLRQGLVETQYF. As DNA, the CDR3 is TGTGCCAGCAGCTTGCGACAGGGGTTGGTGGAGACCCAGTACTTC.

This chain connects TRBV9 to TRBJ2-1; 9 bases agree with TRBD2. Germline CDR1 SGDLS, CDR2 YYNGEE. This CDR3 region has 16 residues. The V segment lost 0 bases and the J segment 0 bases; nucleotides outside the gene matches: 1. CDR3 amino acids: CASSVGGRGSYNEQFF. The CDR3, as DNA: TGTGCCAGCAGCGTAGGCGGGAGGGGCTCCTACAATGAGCAGTTCTTC.

This clonotype was counted a few times. The chain joins TRBV7-6 to TRBJ2-4, with D perhaps matching TRBD1 or TRBD2 (6 bases each). Germline V lookup: CDR1 SGHVS, CDR2 FNYEAQ. The V end was cut by 0 bases, the J end by 0 bases, with 15 bases between. There are 18 residues in the CDR3. CDR3 nucleotide sequence: TGTGCCAGCAGCTTAGCCGATGAGGGGGGTTTAGCCAAAAACATTCAGTACTTC. As protein: CASSLADEGGLAKNIQYF.

In nucleotides, the CDR3 is TGCGCCAGCAGCTTGCAGACACCTAACACTGAAGCTTTCTTT. Translating it yields CASSLQTPNTEAFF. This sequence joins TRBV5-1 and TRBJ1-1; D gene ambiguous. The CDR3 contains 14 residues. The germline V and J ends were trimmed by 1 base and 2 bases, with 9 bases remaining between them. Germline CDR1 and CDR2: SGHRS and YFSETQ.

This clonotype was detected only a few times. The rearrangement uses TRBV7-8 and TRBJ1-2; D is possibly TRBD1 (6 bases). Per germline, CDR1 SGHVS and CDR2 FQNEAQ. Trimming shortened V by 5 bases and J by 4 bases, and 11 bases separated the two germline ends. The CDR3 spans 13 residues. DNA for the CDR3: TGTGCCAGCAGCATCACAGGGAGCTATGGCTACACCTTC. It specifies CASSITGSYGYTF.

This clonotype was seen only a few times. The V call is TRBV20-1, the J call TRBJ2-1, with 11 bases aligning to TRBD2. With V trimmed by 5 bases and J by 3 bases, 9 bases remained unmatched. The CDR3 is made up of 16 amino acids. Looked up from germline, CDR1 is DFQATT and CDR2 is SNEGSKA (reference sequence). This chain's CDR3 is CSAATSSGRHYNEQFF. The CDR3, as DNA: TGCAGTGCTGCCACTTCTAGCGGGAGGCACTACAATGAGCAGTTCTTC.